This T cell receptor beta chain was observed in a study of CD8+ T cells in alopecia areata. As for this clone: The target antigen is unknown.

Overall study results and limits: It was less clear whether patients shared TCRs than it was in mice, possibly because of HLA.

CDR3 length: 16 residues. V lost 5 bases to trimming and J lost 1 base, with 17 bases between them. Germline CDR1 is MGHRA and CDR2 is YSYEKL. It was cDNA, reverse transcribed from extracted RNA, that served as the sequencing template. The protocol was immunoSEQ multiplex PCR, while the TCRdb copy is restricted to in-frame clones and leaves out a portion. Of around 100,000 clones in the sample, approximately 60% were seen once. The sequenced material came from CD4+ T cells sorted from blood. The TCR sequence derives from a human donor in good health. V is TRBV4-1 and J is TRBJ1-1; a possible D gene is TRBD1 (5 bases). The CDR3 reads CASSAERGRGNTEAFF. The CDR3 nucleotides read TGCGCCAGCAGCGCGGAACGGGGAAGGGGGAACACTGAAGCTTTCTTT.